The 23 T cell receptor beta chains listed next were all sequenced from one sample in a study of type 1 and type 2 diabetes patients. PCR was run on genomic DNA. Multiplex PCR with 30 forward and 13 reverse primers amplified the TCR beta CDR3. TCRdb re-called the multiplex PCR reads through MiXCR, storing one row per CDR3 protein. The sample holds under 300,000 distinct CDR3 sequences, roughly 44% seen once. The source material was peripheral blood mononuclear cells (PBMCs). All receptors come from a man younger than 35 with type 2 diabetes.

This clonotype showed up just a few times. V gene TRBV28 combines with J gene TRBJ2-7; a weak D match, TRBD1 (5 bases). V lost 6 bases and J lost 4, with 16 bases in between. CDR3 length: 14 amino acids. Germline assignment: CDR1 MDHEN and CDR2 SYDVKM. This chain's CDR3 is CASSIGGAGYEQYF. CDR3 sequence (DNA): TGTGCCAGCAGCATCGGTGGGGCAGGATACGAGCAGTACTTC.

This clonotype was counted at least ten times. The chain uses TRBV15 and TRBJ1-4; D unresolved. Germline CDR1 is LNHNV and CDR2 is YYDKDF (reference sequence). V lost 1 base and J lost 0, with 9 bases in between. The CDR3 has 16 residues. The CDR3 is CATSRVESPTNEKLFF. In nucleotides, the CDR3 is TGTGCCACCAGCAGAGTGGAATCTCCAACTAATGAAAAACTGTTTTTT. Supplemented by reference TRBV15 and TRBJ1-4, the full variable domain reads DAMVIQNPRYQVTQFGKPVTLSCSQTLNHNVMYWYQQKSSQAPKLLFHYYDKDFNNEADTPDNFQSRRPNTSFCFLDIRSPGLGDTAMYLCATSRVESPTNEKLFFGSGTQLSVL.

This clonotype was seen a few times. The chain links TRBV30 to TRBJ1-2; possible D gene TRBD1, 6 bases. CDR1 and CDR2 (germline): GTSNPN, SVGIG (reference sequence). Trimming pared 2 bases from V and 14 bases from J, leaving 24 bases between. CDR3 size: 14 residues. In DNA form, the CDR3 reads TGTGCCTGGAGTCACCTCGCTCCGGGACGGGACACGACCTTC. Protein: CAWSHLAPGRDTTF.

The chain couples TRBV4-3 to TRBJ1-1, with 7 bases identical to TRBD1. Germline-derived CDR1 and CDR2 are LGHNA and YSLEER. This CDR3 spans 14 amino acids. Unmatched junction bases numbered 3, after V lost 1 base and J lost 4 bases. For the CDR3, the DNA is TGCGCCAGCAGCCAAGCTAACAGGGGCACTGAAGCTTTCTTT. Amino acid sequence: CASSQANRGTEAFF.

This clonotype appeared a few times. The J gene is TRBJ1-4, the V gene TRBV29-1, with 9 bases lining up with TRBD1. The CDR3 is 13 amino acids. Germline V gives CDR1 SQVTM, CDR2 ANQGSEA. The junction had 7 bases not matched to a gene; V was cut back by 7 bases and J by 7 bases. The CDR3 spells CSASQGAREKLFF. The CDR3 DNA follows: TGCAGCGCTTCACAGGGGGCGCGTGAAAAACTGTTTTTT.

This clonotype was seen once. The junction departs from the called germline gene at one end, perhaps through a read error. V gene TRBV2 combines with J gene TRBJ2-7; 9 nucleotides agree with TRBD1. Looked up from germline, CDR1 is SNHLY and CDR2 is FYNNEI. This CDR3 comprises 15 residues. CDR3 amino acids: CVSVGQGIYLAEQYF. The CDR3 DNA reads TGTGTCAGCGTAGGACAGGGGATTTACCTAGCCGAGCAGTACTTC.

This chain connects TRBV5-1 to TRBJ1-6; 9 bases are shared with TRBD1. The CDR3 is 18 amino acids. Germline CDR1 SGHRS, CDR2 YFSETQ. The V segment lost 4 bases and the J segment 12 bases; nucleotides outside the gene matches: 20. The CDR3 region is CASSLRDRELDRTQPLHF. DNA for the CDR3: TGCGCCAGCAGCCTCCGGGACAGGGAGCTTGATCGAACTCAACCCCTCCACTTT.

This clonotype was seen a handful of times. The chain carries TRBV19 and TRBJ2-3; the D gene is possibly TRBD2 (6 bases). Trimming shortened V by 3 bases and J by 5 bases, and 12 bases separated the two germline ends. The CDR3 extends over 14 amino acids. From germline, CDR1 is LNHDA and CDR2 SQIVND (reference sequence). The CDR3: CASSMARDGDTQYF. CDR3 coding DNA: TGTGCCAGTAGTATGGCGCGGGACGGAGATACGCAGTATTTT.

The chain combines TRBV7-2 with TRBJ2-3; 7 bases are shared with TRBD2. This CDR3 is 16 amino acids long. The J segment lost 2 bases and the V segment lost 4 bases, leaving 9 bases of the junction unmatched. The germline gives CDR1 SGHTA, CDR2 FQGNSA. CDR3 DNA: TGTGCCAGCAGCTCGTTTGAGCGGGGCAACACAGATACGCAGTATTTT. Protein sequence: CASSSFERGNTDTQYF.

The table lists this clonotype with a few counts. The gene calls are TRBV29-1 and TRBJ1-2; maybe TRBD1 (6 bases). V dropped 6 bases and J dropped 8 bases, with 13 bases sitting between them. This CDR3 has 11 amino acids. Germline V lookup: CDR1 SQVTM, CDR2 ANQGSEA. The CDR3 region is CSVTGSGGYTF. Written as DNA, the CDR3 is TGCAGCGTAACAGGGTCTGGAGGCTACACCTTC.

This clonotype was recorded a few times. The chain couples TRBV20-1 to TRBJ1-5; D is unresolved. Germline loops: CDR1 DFQATT, CDR2 SNEGSKA (reference sequence). Trimming shortened V by 7 bases and J by 3 bases, and 10 bases separated the two germline ends. The CDR3 sequence is 12 residues long. CDR3: CSVGRNNQPQHF. CDR3 DNA sequence: TGCAGTGTGGGCAGGAACAATCAGCCCCAGCATTTT.

Worth noting for this clonotype: At one end, the junction sequence differs from germline, possibly due to a read error. The chain uses TRBV2 and TRBJ1-4, with D hard to call. Germline values: CDR1 SNHLY, CDR2 FYNNEI. The CDR3 is made up of 13 amino acids. CDR3: CASSFTTNEKPFF. In nucleotides, the CDR3 is TGTGCCAGCAGTTTCACAACTAATGAAAAACCGTTTTTT.

V usage is TRBV28 and J usage is TRBJ1-2; D gene unclear. V was cut by 2 bases and J by 8 bases, with 12 bases left in between. The CDR3 runs 13 residues. CDR1 MDHEN and CDR2 SYDVKM come from the germline V gene. CDR3 sequence: CASSLLNSRGYTF. As DNA, the CDR3 is TGTGCCAGCAGTTTACTAAATTCTAGGGGCTACACCTTC.

The chain couples TRBV20-1 to TRBJ2-7, with 7 bases matching TRBD2. The V gene's germline CDR1 is DFQATT and CDR2 SNEGSKA (reference sequence). The CDR3 consists of 14 residues. The ends lost 6 bases at V and 5 bases at J; junction bases unmatched: 13. The CDR3 DNA reads TGCAGTGCCGGATGGCGGGAGCGGTTCGACGAGCAGTACTTC. It translates to CSAGWRERFDEQYF.

The gene calls are TRBV30 and TRBJ1-2; no clear D gene. Looked up from germline, CDR1 is GTSNPN and CDR2 is SVGIG (reference sequence). Trimming took 2 bases from V and 4 from J, leaving 11 bases between them. The length of the CDR3 is 13 residues. This CDR3 is CAWSPYPTYGYTF. The CDR3 DNA reads TGTGCCTGGAGTCCTTATCCCACCTATGGCTACACCTTC. Variable domain in full (rest from reference TRBV30 and TRBJ1-2): SQTIHQWPATLVQPVGSPLSLECTVEGTSNPNLYWYRQAAGRGLQLLFYSVGIGQISSEVPQNLSASRPQDRQFILSSKKLLLSDSGFYLCAWSPYPTYGYTFGSGTRLTVV.

The CDR3 region is CASSRRPWGGELFF. The CDR3 coding sequence is TGTGCCAGCAGCAGAAGGCCATGGGGCGGGGAGCTGTTTTTT. The V gene is TRBV28, the J gene TRBJ2-2; D remains ambiguous. This CDR3 region has 14 residues. Germline V gene lookup returns CDR1 MDHEN and CDR2 SYDVKM. Trimming cost V 6 bases and J 7 bases, with 15 bases left between them.

The chain recombines TRBV11-2 with TRBJ2-7; D gene ambiguous. CDR3 size: 13 residues. With 2 bases removed from V and 2 bases from J, the gap between germline ends came to 7 bases. Per the germline V gene, CDR1 is SGHAT and CDR2 is FQNNGV. The CDR3 region has the DNA TGTGCCAGCAGCTTATCCGCCACCTACGAGCAGTACTTC. As protein: CASSLSATYEQYF.

At least ten counts were recorded for this clonotype. The chain joins TRBV25-1 to TRBJ1-2, with TRBD1 matching over 8 bases. Germline V lookup: CDR1 MGHDK, CDR2 SYGVNS. The trim removed 3 bases at V and 8 bases at J, leaving 11 bases unmatched. The CDR3 runs 15 residues. This CDR3 reads CASSDLGQGQEGYTF. The CDR3 DNA reads as TGTGCCAGCAGTGACCTTGGACAGGGCCAAGAAGGCTACACCTTC.

The rearrangement joins TRBV6-1 to TRBJ2-4, with TRBD1 matching 9 bases. V was pared by 9 bases and J by 8 bases, with 2 bases of the junction left unmatched. CDR3 size: 11 residues. The germline gives CDR1 MNHNS, CDR2 SASEGT. This CDR3 reads CASDRGDIQYF. CDR3 nucleotides: TGTGCCAGTGACAGGGGGGACATTCAGTACTTC.

The chain links TRBV2 to TRBJ2-7, with 7 bases matching TRBD2. The junction had 15 bases not matched to a gene; V was cut back by 11 bases and J by 2 bases. The germline V gene encodes CDR1 SNHLY and CDR2 FYNNEI. This CDR3 has 15 residues. This chain's CDR3 is CAADMGEGRPYEQYF. Here the CDR3 DNA reads TGTGCCGCCGACATGGGGGAGGGCCGACCCTACGAGCAGTACTTC.

The chain has TRBV27 and TRBJ2-3; D possibly corresponds to TRBD1 (5 bases). Germline CDR1 reads MNHEY; CDR2 reads SMNVEV (reference sequence). The length of the CDR3 is 14 residues. V was pared by 2 bases and J by 4 bases, with 10 bases between. The CDR3 spells CASSLSTGPDTQYF. The CDR3 coding sequence is TGTGCCAGCAGTTTAAGTACAGGCCCAGATACGCAGTATTTT.

V gene TRBV10-2 combines with J gene TRBJ2-1; TRBD1 or TRBD2 may be the D gene (5 bases each). Trimming left V 0 bases short and J 0 bases short, with 15 bases between. CDR1 is WSHSY and CDR2 is SAAADI in the germline V gene. The CDR3 has 18 residues. This CDR3 is CASSESRAGGSSYNEQFF. The CDR3 nucleotides are TGCGCCAGCAGTGAGTCGAGGGCTGGGGGTAGCTCCTACAATGAGCAGTTCTTC.

V gene TRBV7-7 combines with J gene TRBJ1-2; D unclear. Trimming took 0 bases from V and 7 from J, leaving 15 bases between them. This CDR3 is built from 15 residues. Germline V lookup: CDR1 SSHAT, CDR2 FNYEAQ (reference sequence). The CDR3 loop is CASSLAAEGRGGYTF. The CDR3 DNA reads as TGTGCCAGCAGCTTAGCGGCTGAGGGTCGAGGTGGCTACACCTTC.